What follows is one T cell receptor (beta chain) and its context. Its antigen is as yet unknown. This sample stems from a study of cytomegalovirus exposure and HLA in healthy donors. Findings and caveats of the study: A missense variant in DCLRE1C was later tied to TCR beta V- and J-gene trimming. Earlier analysis found most TCR beta V segments productive about 90% or about 30% of the time.

V was pared by 5 bases and J by 2 bases, with 17 bases between. Germline CDR1 LNHDA, CDR2 SQIVND (reference sequence). The CDR3 is 16 residues long. The PCR used 60 Vbeta and 13 Jbeta primers. Clones were sequenced by immunoSEQ multiplex PCR, and TCRdb holds only the in-frame ones, with some missing. Of 200,000 or so clones listed, 70% to 85% are singletons. The chain couples TRBV19 to TRBJ2-3; tentative D call: TRBD2 (6 bases). This sequence was found in a male donor in good health and CMV-seronegative. Input material: PBMCs. The CDR3 loop reads CASSLDRGSNTDTQYF. The CDR3 coding sequence is TGTGCCAGTAGTCTGGATCGGGGGTCGAACACAGATACGCAGTATTTT.